These 22 T cell receptor beta chains came from one sample sequenced in a study of cytomegalovirus exposure and HLA in healthy donors. Use of 60 Vbeta and 13 Jbeta primers characterized the PCR. Repertoires were generated with immunoSEQ multiplex PCR, while TCRdb's copy carries only in-frame clones and drops some. Of 150,000 to 200,000 clones listed, 65% to 70% are singletons. The source material was PBMCs. Every receptor here comes from a man between 25 and 39 years old in good health and CMV-seropositive.

The V call is TRBV6-1, the J call TRBJ1-1, with D perhaps TRBD1 (5 bases). Germline V gene data show CDR1 as MNHNS and CDR2 as SASEGT. This CDR3 comprises 14 residues. The germline V and J ends were trimmed by 5 bases and 1 base, with 11 bases remaining between them. The CDR3 nucleotides read TGTGCCAGCAGTTTAGACGGACAGAACACTGAAGCTTTCTTT. This translates into CASSLDGQNTEAFF.

The CDR3 nucleotides are TGTGCCAGCAGTTCGACAGGGTATGGCTACACCTTC. Its protein is CASSSTGYGYTF. This chain links TRBV28 with TRBJ1-2; 7 positions match TRBD1. The CDR3 contains 12 residues. CDR1 is MDHEN, CDR2 SYDVKM, per germline. V lost 4 bases and J lost 5; bases outside the gene matches: 1.

The CDR3 DNA reads TGTGCCAGCAGTTCGCAACAGGGGGCCGGCACTGAAGCTTTCTTT. Its translation: CASSSQQGAGTEAFF. The V gene is TRBV6-5, the J gene TRBJ1-1; 9 positions match TRBD1. The length of the CDR3 is 15 residues. Trimming removed 4 bases from V and 4 bases from J; junction bases left unmatched: 7. Per germline, CDR1 MNHEY and CDR2 SVGAGI.

The sample holds a few counts of this clone. The chain employs TRBV5-8 and TRBJ2-3; 10 bases map to TRBD1. CDR1 is SGHTS, CDR2 YDEGEE, per germline. The CDR3 covers 14 residues. V dropped 0 bases and J dropped 12; count of bases not matched to a gene: 7. The CDR3 sequence: CASSLEKWTGGQYF. DNA of the CDR3: TGTGCCAGCAGCTTGGAAAAGTGGACAGGGGGACAGTATTTT.

The sample holds a few counts of this clone. This chain connects TRBV28 to TRBJ1-1; tentatively, D is TRBD1 (5 bases). V was clipped by 4 bases and J by 1 base, with 7 bases between them. The CDR3 contains 13 residues. Looked up from germline, CDR1 is MDHEN and CDR2 is SYDVKM. The CDR3, as DNA: TGTGCCAGCAGTTCGACAGAGAACACTGAAGCTTTCTTT. This encodes CASSSTENTEAFF.

This clone was counted between two and nine times. This chain links TRBV9 with TRBJ1-3; a weak D match, TRBD1 (6 bases). The germline V and J ends were trimmed by 1 base and 2 bases, with 10 bases remaining between them. Germline CDR1 SGDLS, CDR2 YYNGEE. The CDR3 covers 15 residues. CDR3 coding DNA: TGTGCCAGCAGCGTACCCAGGGGCCCTGGAAACACCATATATTTT. Translation gives CASSVPRGPGNTIYF.

The chain's CDR3 is CASSNLTGDVDTEAFF. CDR3 DNA sequence: TGCGCCAGCAGTAACCTTACAGGAGACGTGGACACTGAAGCTTTCTTT. The V and J genes are TRBV10-2 and TRBJ1-1; D possibly corresponds to TRBD1 (5 bases). The CDR3 is 16 residues long. Trimming shortened V by 5 bases and J by 3 bases, and 19 bases separated the two germline ends. Germline V gene lookup returns CDR1 WSHSY and CDR2 SAAADI.

The J gene is TRBJ1-1, the V gene TRBV28; 10 bases align to TRBD1. The germline V gene has CDR1 MDHEN and CDR2 SYDVKM. The CDR3 spans 14 residues. V gave up 7 bases and J gave up 4 bases; unmatched junction bases: 6. CDR3 residues: CASTPGQGSTEAFF. In DNA form, the CDR3 reads TGTGCCAGCACACCGGGACAGGGGTCCACTGAAGCTTTCTTT.

This clone was seen only once. J is TRBJ1-4 and V is TRBV5-1, with D possibly matching TRBD1 (5 bases). Trimming pared 3 bases from V and 2 bases from J, leaving 11 bases between. The CDR3 contains 15 residues. The V gene's germline CDR1 is SGHRS and CDR2 YFSETQ. CDR3: CASSSSGSTNEKLFF. CDR3 sequence (DNA): TGCGCCAGCAGCTCTTCAGGGTCCACTAATGAAAAACTGTTTTTT.

The CDR3 coding sequence is TGTGCCAGCAGCTTAGGGGGACACTTCTCTGGAAACACCATATATTTT. Protein sequence: CASSLGGHFSGNTIYF. The gene calls are TRBV7-8 and TRBJ1-3, with TRBD1 as a possible D gene (6 bases). The germline V gene encodes CDR1 SGHVS and CDR2 FQNEAQ. V gave up 1 base and J gave up 0 bases, with 10 bases separating them. This CDR3 comprises 16 residues.

This clone was recorded only once. The V call is TRBV11-2, the J call TRBJ2-2; possible D gene TRBD2, 5 bases. The V gene lost 3 bases and the J gene lost 5 bases, with 10 bases spanning the gap. Germline V gene sequence: CDR1 SGHAT, CDR2 FQNNGV. The CDR3 runs 14 residues. The CDR3 here is CASSFGDRTGELFF. The CDR3 nucleotides are TGTGCCAGCAGCTTCGGGGATAGGACCGGGGAGCTGTTTTTT.

V usage is TRBV11-2 and J usage is TRBJ2-5; no firm D call. Germline V gene sequence: CDR1 SGHAT, CDR2 FQNNGV. The CDR3 extends over 14 amino acids. V was pared by 5 bases and J by 0 bases, with 10 bases between. The CDR3 DNA sequence: TGTGCCAGCAGCCGTCGCCCAGACCAAGAGACCCAGTACTTC. It yields the protein CASSRRPDQETQYF.

The CDR3 loop is CASSPTLADIYEQYF. As DNA, the CDR3 is TGTGCCAGTAGTCCCACACTAGCGGACATTTACGAGCAGTACTTC. The chain employs TRBV19 and TRBJ2-7, with TRBD2 matching over 8 bases. This CDR3 region has 15 residues. Germline trimming cut 5 bases from V and 4 bases from J; bases unmatched to any gene: 10. The V gene's germline CDR1 is LNHDA and CDR2 SQIVND (reference sequence).

Regarding this clone: Additional DNA sequences in this sample encode the identical CDR3. This chain links TRBV9 with TRBJ2-7, with TRBD2 matching over 13 bases. Germline CDR1 and CDR2: SGDLS and YYNGEE. The CDR3 is made up of 15 amino acids. The J segment lost 6 bases and the V segment lost 4 bases, leaving 7 bases of the junction unmatched. The CDR3 loop is CASSIGTSGNREQYF. In DNA form, the CDR3 reads TGTGCCAGCAGCATCGGGACTAGCGGGAATCGCGAGCAGTACTTC.

The V gene is TRBV6-1, the J gene TRBJ1-5, with D uncertain. CDR3 length equals 10 residues. Germline V lookup: CDR1 MNHNS, CDR2 SASEGT. Trimming took 8 bases from V and 7 from J, leaving 6 bases between them. This CDR3 reads CASGTQPQHF. The DNA of the CDR3 is TGTGCCAGCGGTACACAGCCCCAGCATTTT.

The chain combines TRBV10-1 with TRBJ2-1; the D gene is possibly TRBD2 (6 bases). Germline V CDR1 and CDR2: WNHNN, SYGVQD (reference sequence). V was pared by 2 bases and J by 8 bases, with 19 bases between. The CDR3 runs to 16 residues. The CDR3 sequence is CASSEGREIPRDEQFF. CDR3 in DNA: TGCGCCAGCAGTGAGGGCCGGGAGATTCCCCGGGATGAGCAGTTCTTC.

V is TRBV7-2 and J is TRBJ2-3, with 9 bases aligning to TRBD2. This CDR3 has 16 residues. The junction had 7 bases not matched to a gene; V was cut back by 3 bases and J by 3 bases. Germline CDR1 reads SGHTA; CDR2 reads FQGNSA. In DNA, the CDR3 is TGTGCCAGCAGCTTTCGACTAGCGGCCTTTACAGATACGCAGTATTTT. Translation: CASSFRLAAFTDTQYF.

The V gene is TRBV7-9, the J gene TRBJ2-7, with 11 bases identical to TRBD2. The trim removed 5 bases at V and 3 bases at J, leaving 12 bases unmatched. The V gene's germline CDR1 is SEHNR and CDR2 FQNEAQ (reference sequence). This CDR3 has 17 amino acids. As DNA, the CDR3 is TGTGCCAGCAGCCCCACTAGCGGGAGAGGATCGAACTACGAGCAGTACTTC. Its protein product is CASSPTSGRGSNYEQYF.

The chain has TRBV10-3 and TRBJ2-3; a weak D match, TRBD1 (6 bases). Germline-derived CDR1 and CDR2 are ENHRY and SYGVKD. There are 16 residues in the CDR3. With 8 bases removed from V and 2 bases from J, the gap between germline ends came to 20 bases. The CDR3 DNA reads TGTGCCATCGCACGTGGTGGGGGCGGAAACACAGATACGCAGTATTTT. Its translation is CAIARGGGGNTDTQYF.

The chain is built from TRBV9 and TRBJ2-3; possible D gene TRBD2, 5 bases. Germline V CDR1 and CDR2: SGDLS, YYNGEE. Trimming pared 0 bases from V and 0 bases from J, leaving 23 bases between. The CDR3 spans 20 residues. The CDR3 sequence is CASSVGRGLSGSRSTDTQYF. The DNA for the CDR3 is TGTGCCAGCAGCGTAGGTAGAGGGTTATCGGGGTCCCGTAGCACAGATACGCAGTATTTT.

The V and J genes are TRBV28 and TRBJ2-5; TRBD1 agrees at 7 bases. Unmatched junction bases numbered 11, after V lost 5 bases and J lost 5 bases. CDR1 and CDR2 from the germline V gene are MDHEN and SYDVKM. CDR3 length: 15 amino acids. The DNA of the CDR3 is TGTGCCAGCAGTAGACCGACAGGGTCGGGGGAGACCCAGTACTTC. This gives the protein CASSRPTGSGETQYF.

This clone was seen more than once but under ten times. This chain joins TRBV11-3 and TRBJ2-1, with 8 bases fitting TRBD2. CDR1 and CDR2 (germline): SGHNT, YENEEA. The length of the CDR3 is 15 residues. Trimming removed 2 bases from V and 5 bases from J; junction bases left unmatched: 5. DNA for the CDR3: TGTGCCAGCAGCTTAAACCCGGGACTAGACAATGAGCAGTTCTTC. It yields the protein CASSLNPGLDNEQFF.